One and the same sample provided the 8 T cell receptor beta chains below, sequenced in a study of post-analysis software for immune sequencing data. General study points: Patients used about 5 TRBV segments, including TRBV5-6, TRBV5-1 and TRBV20-1, more often than controls.

No cognate antigen is known for these TCRs. Every TCR beta cDNA library bore unique molecular identifiers. TCRdb passed the PCR reads through MiXCR, listing each CDR3 protein once. The repertoire has around 770,000 distinct CDR3 sequences, around 46% of them found once; the top ten carry around 4.7%. Sequencing was performed on blood. All receptors derive from a girl aged 5-17 years with multiple sclerosis.

V gene TRBV20-1 combines with J gene TRBJ2-1; D uncertain. V lost 1 base, J lost 3 bases, and 10 bases lay in between. Germline CDR1 is DFQATT and CDR2 is SNEGSKA (reference sequence). The CDR3 consists of 14 residues. CDR3 amino acids: CSARAPGLYNEQFF. The CDR3 nucleotides read TGCAGTGCTAGAGCCCCCGGCCTCTACAATGAGCAGTTCTTC.

The V gene is TRBV5-6, the J gene TRBJ2-7; D unclear. CDR1 and CDR2 (germline): SGHDT, YYEEEE. The CDR3 runs to 15 residues. Trimming removed 1 base at V and 2 bases at J, with 13 bases between. The CDR3 reads CASSLLVAPTYEQYF. In DNA, the CDR3 is TGTGCCAGCAGCTTGTTGGTAGCTCCCACCTACGAGCAGTACTTC.

In this sample, this clonotype turned up a few times. This chain connects TRBV5-5 to TRBJ2-5; D perhaps matches TRBD2 (6 bases). Trimming took off 4 bases at V and 4 bases at J, with 14 bases between the two ends. CDR3 length: 14 residues. Germline CDR1 and CDR2: SGHKS and YYEKEE (reference sequence). The CDR3 DNA follows: TGTGCCAGCAGCCGGGACTTGCTGCGAGAGACCCAGTACTTC. It is translated as CASSRDLLRETQYF.

This rearrangement joins TRBV12-3 or TRBV12-4 to TRBJ2-7; 8 positions agree with TRBD2. Trimming cost V 2 bases and J 10 bases; bases outside gene matches: 7. The CDR3 is made up of 13 amino acids. This chain's CDR3 is CASSLQLGRAQYF. CDR3 nucleotides: TGTGCCAGCAGTTTACAGCTCGGGAGGGCCCAGTACTTC.

This clonotype came up a few times. This chain connects TRBV7-2 to TRBJ2-1; 13 positions agree with TRBD2. The germline gives CDR1 SGHTA, CDR2 FQGNSA. The CDR3 extends over 15 amino acids. V trimming: 5 bases; J trimming: 2 bases; junction bases outside the gene matches: 0. Here the CDR3 reads CASSGTSGTYNEQFF. DNA of the CDR3: TGTGCCAGCAGCGGGACTAGCGGGACCTACAATGAGCAGTTCTTC.

The chain has TRBV20-1 and TRBJ2-3; no clear D. The CDR3 loop spans 16 amino acids. V was shortened by 6 bases and J by 0 bases, with 19 bases between the two germline ends. The germline gives CDR1 DFQATT, CDR2 SNEGSKA (reference sequence). CDR3 loop: CSALTSNGLSTDTQYF. As DNA, the CDR3 is TGCAGTGCCTTAACTTCGAACGGGCTTAGCACAGATACGCAGTATTTT.

As regards this clonotype: An end of the junction differs from the germline gene, which may be a read error. The gene calls are TRBV29-1 and TRBJ2-4; 9 positions match TRBD1. The better agreement between TRBJ2-7 and the DNA end casts doubt on the J call. Germline CDR1 is SQVTM and CDR2 is ANQGSEA. The CDR3 loop spans 14 amino acids. The DNA for the CDR3 is TGCAGCGTGGAAGGTGACAGGGGGATTGACGAGCAGTACTTC. It translates to CSVEGDRGIDEQYF.

This sequence joins TRBV20-1 and TRBJ2-5; TRBD2 aligns across 9 bases. CDR3 size: 15 residues. The germline V gene encodes CDR1 DFQATT and CDR2 SNEGSKA (reference sequence). J lost 11 bases, V lost 0 bases, and 13 bases had no gene match. The CDR3 nucleotides are TGCAGTGCTAGAGATGGTAGCGGGAGAGGCAATGAGCAGTACTTC. It codes for CSARDGSGRGNEQYF.